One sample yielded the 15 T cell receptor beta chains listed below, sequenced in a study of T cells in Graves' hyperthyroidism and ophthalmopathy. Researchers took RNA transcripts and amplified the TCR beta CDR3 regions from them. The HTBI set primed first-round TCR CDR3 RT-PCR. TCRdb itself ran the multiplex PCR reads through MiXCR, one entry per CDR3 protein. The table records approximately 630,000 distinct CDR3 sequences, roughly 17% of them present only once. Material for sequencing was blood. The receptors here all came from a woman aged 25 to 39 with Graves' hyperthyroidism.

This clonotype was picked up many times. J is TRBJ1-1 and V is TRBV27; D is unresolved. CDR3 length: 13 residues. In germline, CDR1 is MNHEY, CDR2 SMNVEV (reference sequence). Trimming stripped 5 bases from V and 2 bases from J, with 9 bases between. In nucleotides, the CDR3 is TGTGCCAGCAGTCCAGCTATTAACACTGAAGCTTTCTTT. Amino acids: CASSPAINTEAFF.

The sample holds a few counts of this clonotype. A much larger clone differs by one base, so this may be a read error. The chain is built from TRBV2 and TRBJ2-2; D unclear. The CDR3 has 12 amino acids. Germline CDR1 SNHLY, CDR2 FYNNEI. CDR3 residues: CTSATMGGELFF. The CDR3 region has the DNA TGTACCAGCGCCACGATGGGCGGGGAGCTGTTTTTT. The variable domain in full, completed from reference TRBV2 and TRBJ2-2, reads EPEVTQTPSHQVTQMGQEVILRCVPISNHLYFYWYRQILGQKVEFLVSFYNNEISEKSEIFDDQFSVERPDGSNFTLKIRSTKLEDSAMYFCTSATMGGELFFGEGSRLTVL.

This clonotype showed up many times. For the CDR3, the DNA is TGTGCCAGCAGCCAAGATCAGCCCCAGCATTTT. Protein: CASSQDQPQHF. The chain has TRBV3-1 and TRBJ1-5; D not resolved. The CDR3 is made up of 11 amino acids. Germline-derived CDR1 and CDR2 are LGHDT and YNNKEL (reference sequence). Deletions cut 0 bases from V and 6 bases from J, with 0 bases between.

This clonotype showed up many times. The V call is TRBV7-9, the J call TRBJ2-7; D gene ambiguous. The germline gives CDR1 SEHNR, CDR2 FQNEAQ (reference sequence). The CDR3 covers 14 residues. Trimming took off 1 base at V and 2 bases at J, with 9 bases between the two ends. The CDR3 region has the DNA TGTGCCAGCAGCTTAGGTCCCGGGCCCTACGAGCAGTACTTC. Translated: CASSLGPGPYEQYF.

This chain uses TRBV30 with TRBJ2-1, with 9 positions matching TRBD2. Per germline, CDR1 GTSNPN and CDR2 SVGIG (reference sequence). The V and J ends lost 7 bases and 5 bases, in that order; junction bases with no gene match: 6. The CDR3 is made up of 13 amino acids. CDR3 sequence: CAFEAGGDNEQFF. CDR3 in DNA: TGTGCCTTTGAAGCGGGAGGAGACAATGAGCAGTTCTTC.

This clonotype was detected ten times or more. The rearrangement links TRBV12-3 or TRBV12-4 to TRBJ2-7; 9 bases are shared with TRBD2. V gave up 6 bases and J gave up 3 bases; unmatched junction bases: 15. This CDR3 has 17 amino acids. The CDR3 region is CASSRGDFSGSLYEQYF. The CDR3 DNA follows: TGTGCCAGCAGCCGGGGGGATTTTAGCGGGAGTCTCTACGAGCAGTACTTC.

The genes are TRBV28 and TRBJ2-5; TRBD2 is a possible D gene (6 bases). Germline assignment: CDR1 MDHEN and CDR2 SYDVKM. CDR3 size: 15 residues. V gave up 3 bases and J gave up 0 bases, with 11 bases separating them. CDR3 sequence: CASSLVIADQETQYF. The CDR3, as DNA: TGTGCCAGCAGTTTGGTAATAGCGGACCAAGAGACCCAGTACTTC.

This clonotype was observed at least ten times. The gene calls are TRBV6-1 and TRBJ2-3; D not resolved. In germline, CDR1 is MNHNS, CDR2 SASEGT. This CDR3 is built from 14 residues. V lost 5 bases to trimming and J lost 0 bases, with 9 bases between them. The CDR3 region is CASSYQSSTDTQYF. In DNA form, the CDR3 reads TGTGCCAGCAGTTACCAATCTAGCACAGATACGCAGTATTTT.

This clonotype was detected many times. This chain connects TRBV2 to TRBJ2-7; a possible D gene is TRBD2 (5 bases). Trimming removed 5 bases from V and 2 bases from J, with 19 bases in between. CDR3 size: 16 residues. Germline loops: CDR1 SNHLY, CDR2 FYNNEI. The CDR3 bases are TGTGCCAGCAGTCCAACCTTCGCGGGCCCAACCTACGAGCAGTACTTC. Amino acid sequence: CASSPTFAGPTYEQYF. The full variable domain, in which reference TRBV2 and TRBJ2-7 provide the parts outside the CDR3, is EPEVTQTPSHQVTQMGQEVILRCVPISNHLYFYWYRQILGQKVEFLVSFYNNEISEKSEIFDDQFSVERPDGSNFTLKIRSTKLEDSAMYFCASSPTFAGPTYEQYFGPGTRLTVT.

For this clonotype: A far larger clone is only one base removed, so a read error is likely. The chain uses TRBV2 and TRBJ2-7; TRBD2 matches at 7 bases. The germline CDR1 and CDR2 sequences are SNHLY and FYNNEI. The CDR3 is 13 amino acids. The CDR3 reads CASSAGGSYEQHF. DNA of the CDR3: TGTGCCAGCAGTGCCGGGGGGAGCTACGAGCAGCACTTC.

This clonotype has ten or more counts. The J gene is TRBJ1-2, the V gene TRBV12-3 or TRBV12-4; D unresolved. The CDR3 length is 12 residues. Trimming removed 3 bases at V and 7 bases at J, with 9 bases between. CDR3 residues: CASSFSGLGYTF. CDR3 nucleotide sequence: TGTGCCAGCAGTTTCTCGGGTCTTGGCTACACCTTC.

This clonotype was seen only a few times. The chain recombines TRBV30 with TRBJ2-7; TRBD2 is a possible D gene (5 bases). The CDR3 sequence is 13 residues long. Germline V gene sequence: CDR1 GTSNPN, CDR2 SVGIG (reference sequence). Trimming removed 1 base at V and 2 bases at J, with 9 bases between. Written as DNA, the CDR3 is TGTGCCTGGAGTGCGGAGGTCCCCTACGAGCAGTACTTC. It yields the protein CAWSAEVPYEQYF.

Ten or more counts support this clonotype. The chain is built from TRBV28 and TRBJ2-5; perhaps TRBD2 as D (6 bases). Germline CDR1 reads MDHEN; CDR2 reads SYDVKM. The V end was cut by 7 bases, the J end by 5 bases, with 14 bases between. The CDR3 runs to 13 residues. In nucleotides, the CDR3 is TGTGCCAGCATGGAGGGGATGATTGAGACCCAGTACTTC. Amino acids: CASMEGMIETQYF.

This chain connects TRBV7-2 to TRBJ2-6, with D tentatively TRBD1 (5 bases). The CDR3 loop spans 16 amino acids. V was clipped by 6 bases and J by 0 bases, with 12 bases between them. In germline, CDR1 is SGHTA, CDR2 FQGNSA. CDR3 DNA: TGTGCCAGCAGAAAGGGGCGGCCCTCTGGGGCCAACGTCCTGACTTTC. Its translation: CASRKGRPSGANVLTF.

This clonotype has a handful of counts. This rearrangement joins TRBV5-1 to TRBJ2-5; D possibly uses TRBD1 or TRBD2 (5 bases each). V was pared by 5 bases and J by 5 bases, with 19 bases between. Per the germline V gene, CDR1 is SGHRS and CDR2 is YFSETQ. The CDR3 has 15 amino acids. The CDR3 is CASSVQAHEGETQYF. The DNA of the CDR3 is TGCGCCAGCAGTGTGCAGGCCCACGAGGGGGAGACCCAGTACTTC.